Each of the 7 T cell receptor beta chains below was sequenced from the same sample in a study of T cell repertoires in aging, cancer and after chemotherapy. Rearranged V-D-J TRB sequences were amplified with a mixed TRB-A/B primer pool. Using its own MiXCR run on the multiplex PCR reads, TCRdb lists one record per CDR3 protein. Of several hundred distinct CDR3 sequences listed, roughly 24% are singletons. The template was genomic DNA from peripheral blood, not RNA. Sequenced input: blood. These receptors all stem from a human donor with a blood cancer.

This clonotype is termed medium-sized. DNA of the CDR3: TGTGCCAGCAGCTTGGGGGAGTCCTACGAGCAGTACTTC. Translated, it gives CASSLGESYEQYF. The V call is TRBV11-1, the J call TRBJ2-7; possibly TRBD1 or TRBD2 for D (5 bases each). The CDR3 totals 13 residues. Germline CDR1 SGHAT, CDR2 FQDESV (reference sequence). Trimming stripped 3 bases from V and 1 base from J, with 7 bases between.

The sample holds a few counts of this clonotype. The CDR3 nucleotides are TGCAGTGCTAGGTCACTTAGCTCCTACGAGCAGTACTTC. The encoded protein is CSARSLSSYEQYF. V and J are TRBV20-1 and TRBJ2-7; D is ambiguous. Germline V CDR1 and CDR2: DFQATT, SNEGSKA (reference sequence). The CDR3 has 13 residues. Trimming left V 3 bases short and J 0 bases short, with 9 bases between.

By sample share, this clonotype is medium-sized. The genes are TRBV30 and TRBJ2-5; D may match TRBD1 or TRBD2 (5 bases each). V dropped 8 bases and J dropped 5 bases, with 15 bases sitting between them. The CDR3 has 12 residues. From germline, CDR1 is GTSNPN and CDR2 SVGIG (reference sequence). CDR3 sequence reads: CAGGSRGETQYF. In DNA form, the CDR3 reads TGTGCCGGGGGAAGTAGGGGTGAGACCCAGTACTTC.

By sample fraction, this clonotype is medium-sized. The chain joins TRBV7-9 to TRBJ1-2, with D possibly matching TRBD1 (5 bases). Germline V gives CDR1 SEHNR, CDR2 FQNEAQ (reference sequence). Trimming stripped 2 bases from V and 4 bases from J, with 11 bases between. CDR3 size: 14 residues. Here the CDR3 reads CASSLLTGTYGYTF. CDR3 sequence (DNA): TGTGCCAGCAGCTTATTAACAGGCACCTATGGCTACACCTTC.

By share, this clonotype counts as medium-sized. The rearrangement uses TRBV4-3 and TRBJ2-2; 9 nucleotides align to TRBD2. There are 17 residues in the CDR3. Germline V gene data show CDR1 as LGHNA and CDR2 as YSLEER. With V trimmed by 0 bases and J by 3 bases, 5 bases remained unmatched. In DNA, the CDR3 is TGCGCCAGCAGCCAAGATCTCTTAGCGGGGGACACCGGGGAGCTGTTTTTT. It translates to CASSQDLLAGDTGELFF.

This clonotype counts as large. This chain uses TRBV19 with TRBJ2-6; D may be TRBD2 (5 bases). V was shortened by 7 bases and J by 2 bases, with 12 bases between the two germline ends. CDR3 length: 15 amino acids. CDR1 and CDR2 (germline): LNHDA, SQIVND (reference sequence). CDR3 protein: CASTLAGTGANVLTF. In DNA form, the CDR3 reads TGTGCCAGTACCCTGGCGGGCACTGGGGCCAACGTCCTGACTTTC.

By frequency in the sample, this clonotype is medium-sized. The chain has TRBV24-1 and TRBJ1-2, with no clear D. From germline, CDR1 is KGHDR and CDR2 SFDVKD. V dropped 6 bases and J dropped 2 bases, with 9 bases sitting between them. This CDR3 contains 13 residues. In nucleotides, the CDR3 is TGTGCCACCAGTTCGGACTCCAACTATGGCTACACCTTC. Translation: CATSSDSNYGYTF.